The rows below give T cell receptor beta chains drawn from one sample of a study of T cell responses to AZD1222 COVID-19 vaccine. Here immunoSEQ multiplex PCR was the method, and the copy in TCRdb shows in-frame clones only, minus some. The table records 95,000 to 100,000 clones, approximately 87% of them present only once. The source was peripheral blood, collected 28 days after the second AZD1222 dose. Receptors originate from an adult who received the AZD1222 COVID-19 vaccine. The CDR3 runs from the conserved cysteine through the conserved F or W. The D gene is left open where the match is weak. A clone size is listed for some rows: how often the clone was seen (once, few, many), or a class if it is expanded.

clone_size	cdr3_length	v_call	d_call	j_call	cdr3_nt	cdr3_aa
few	12	TRBV24-1	NA	TRBJ2-1	TGTGCCACCAGTGATTCCCCGCACGAGCAGTTCTTC	CATSDSPHEQFF
NA	13	TRBV6-2/TRBV6-3	NA	TRBJ1-4	TGTGCCAGCAGTTACCTAATGGCTGAAAAACTGTTTTTT	CASSYLMAEKLFF
NA	15	TRBV27	NA	TRBJ1-1	TGTGCCAGCAGTTTATTTATGGTCCCCGGGGCTGAAGCTTTCTTT	CASSLFMVPGAEAFF
NA	16	TRBV5-4	TRBD1	TRBJ1-2	TGTGCCAGCAGCATAAGGGACAGGGGGCAGTACTATGGCTACACCTTC	CASSIRDRGQYYGYTF
NA	12	TRBV7-2	NA	TRBJ2-5	TGTGCCAGCAGCTTAAGCACAGAGACCCAGTACTTC	CASSLSTETQYF
NA	13	TRBV5-5	NA	TRBJ2-7	TGTGCCAGCAGCCCGGGAGCACTCTACGAGCAGTACTTC	CASSPGALYEQYF
NA	14	TRBV19	NA	TRBJ1-1	TGTGCCAGTAGTCTGCGGGATGGATACACTGAAGCTTTCTTT	CASSLRDGYTEAFF
NA	14	TRBV5-6	NA	TRBJ2-1	TGTGCCAGCAGCTTGGATAGCTCCTACAATGAGCAGTTCTTC	CASSLDSSYNEQFF
NA	12	TRBV3-1/TRBV3-2	NA	TRBJ2-1	TGTGCCAGCAGCCATGCCGCGGGTGAGCAGTTCTTC	CASSHAAGEQFF
NA	12	TRBV2	NA	TRBJ2-1	TGTGCCAGCAGTGCCGAGCGGAATGAGCAGTTCTTC	CASSAERNEQFF
NA	12	TRBV5-1	TRBD1	TRBJ1-1	TGCGCCAGCAGCCACCGACAGGGACTAGCTTTCTTT	CASSHRQGLAFF
NA	11	TRBV28	NA	TRBJ2-7	TGTGCCAGCAGTTTTTATCAAGAGCAGTACTTC	CASSFYQEQYF
once	13	TRBV9	NA	TRBJ1-1	TGTGCCAGCAGCGTTACAGGGTACGGTGAAGCTTTCTTT	CASSVTGYGEAFF
NA	13	TRBV5-1	NA	TRBJ2-1	TGCGCCAGCAGCTACCCCGAGGTCAATGAGCAGTTCTTC	CASSYPEVNEQFF
once	14	TRBV6-5	NA	TRBJ1-4	TGTGCCAGCAGTTACAAAACAGGGACGGGAAAACTGTTTTTT	CASSYKTGTGKLFF
NA	14	TRBV4-3	NA	TRBJ2-5	TGCGCCAGCAGCCAAGAGAGTGCCCAAGAGACCCAGTACTTC	CASSQESAQETQYF
NA	15	TRBV4-1	NA	TRBJ2-7	TGCGCCAGCAGCCAAGATGGGGCAGGGCCGTACGAGCAGTACTTC	CASSQDGAGPYEQYF
NA	14	TRBV6-5	TRBD1	TRBJ2-3	TGTGCCAGCAGTCTGGGACAGGAAATAGATACGCAGTATTTT	CASSLGQEIDTQYF
NA	14	TRBV5-6	NA	TRBJ1-4	TGTGCCAGCAGCCTTGGACTGAGGAGTGAAAAACTGTTTTTT	CASSLGLRSEKLFF
NA	15	TRBV5-4	NA	TRBJ2-3	TGTGCCAGCAGCTTGGATAGGGGGAGCACAGATACGCAGTATTTT	CASSLDRGSTDTQYF
few	12	TRBV2	TRBD1	TRBJ2-1	TGTGCCAGCAGGGACAGGGTGAATGAGCAGTTCTTC	CASRDRVNEQFF
NA	14	TRBV6-5	TRBD1	TRBJ2-7	TGTGCCAGCAGGCCGGGACAGCTATACTACGAGCAGTACTTC	CASRPGQLYYEQYF
few	15	TRBV5-4	NA	TRBJ1-6	TGTGCCAGCAGGAGGGGAGGACAGACTAATTCACCCCTCCACTTT	CASRRGGQTNSPLHF
NA	14	TRBV27	NA	TRBJ1-6	TGTGCCAGCAGGACCCGGGCTACCAATTCACCCCTCCACTTT	CASRTRATNSPLHF
NA	11	TRBV6-1	NA	TRBJ2-2	TGTGCCAGCAGTGATTCTGGGGAGCTGTTTTTT	CASSDSGELFF
NA	14	TRBV5-4	NA	TRBJ1-2	TGTGCCAGCAGCGCCGCAGGGGCGGACTATGGCTACACCTTC	CASSAAGADYGYTF
NA	15	TRBV28	NA	TRBJ2-7	TGTGCCAGCAGTTTAGTGAGGAGGGGCGCGGGGGAGCAGTACTTC	CASSLVRRGAGEQYF
NA	14	TRBV27	NA	TRBJ2-1	TGTGCCAGCAGCTATAAAGGGGGGAACAATGAGCAGTTCTTC	CASSYKGGNNEQFF
NA	20	TRBV6-2/TRBV6-3	TRBD1	TRBJ2-2	TGTGCCAGCAGTTCGCGCCAGACAGGGTACGTTTCGCCGAACACCGGGGAGCTGTTTTTT	CASSSRQTGYVSPNTGELFF
NA	14	TRBV5-1	NA	TRBJ2-7	TGCGCCAGCAGCTTGGCAGGGAACCCCTACGAGCAGTACTTC	CASSLAGNPYEQYF
NA	13	TRBV5-4	TRBD1	TRBJ2-1	TGTGCCAGCAGTACAACAGGGGTGGCTGAGCAGTTCTTC	CASSTTGVAEQFF
NA	14	TRBV11-2	NA	TRBJ2-2	TGTGCCAGCAGCTCGTGGGTTAGCGCCGGGGAGCTGTTTTTT	CASSSWVSAGELFF
NA	16	TRBV6-2/TRBV6-3	NA	TRBJ2-7	TGTGCCAGCAGTTACTCGAGGGGAACGGTGGGTGGAAAGCAGTACTTC	CASSYSRGTVGGKQYF
NA	13	TRBV11-2	NA	TRBJ2-3	TGTGCCAGCAGCTCCCTCATCACGTACGCGCAGTATTTT	CASSSLITYAQYF
NA	13	TRBV5-1	NA	TRBJ2-7	TGCGCCAGCAGCTTGGGAGGAGGGGAGGAGCAGTACTTC	CASSLGGGEEQYF
NA	16	TRBV7-3	TRBD1	TRBJ2-2	TGTGCCAGCAGCTACGCGACAGGGCTCGGCACCGGGGAGCTGTTTTTT	CASSYATGLGTGELFF
NA	13	TRBV3-1/TRBV3-2	NA	TRBJ2-7	TGTGCCAGCAGTGGCTCCCACGGCCACGAGCAGTACTTC	CASSGSHGHEQYF
once	15	TRBV6-5	TRBD1	TRBJ1-5	TGTGCCAGCAGTTACTCGGGGACAGGGGGCCAGCCCCAGCATTTT	CASSYSGTGGQPQHF
once	14	TRBV2	TRBD2	TRBJ2-7	TGTGCCAGCAGTGCGGCTAGCGGGGTAGATGAGCAGTACTTC	CASSAASGVDEQYF
NA	14	TRBV7-3	NA	TRBJ1-1	TGTGCCAGCAGCTTAAGGGGATTAGGCACTGAAGCTTTCTTT	CASSLRGLGTEAFF
NA	14	TRBV5-6	TRBD1	TRBJ1-3	TGTGCCAGCAGCTCGACAGGGGCTGGAAACACCATATATTTT	CASSSTGAGNTIYF
NA	12	TRBV6-5	TRBD1	TRBJ1-1	TGTGCCAGCAGAGACAGGGGCACTGAAGCTTTCTTT	CASRDRGTEAFF
NA	15	TRBV6-1	NA	TRBJ2-1	TGTGCCAGCAGTGAGACTGGGAGCTCCTACAATGAGCAGTTCTTC	CASSETGSSYNEQFF
NA	16	TRBV28	TRBD1	TRBJ2-7	TGTGCCAGCAGTTTAGGTCCGGGACAGGACATTTACGAGCAGTACTTC	CASSLGPGQDIYEQYF
once	15	TRBV28	NA	TRBJ1-5	TGTGCCAGCAGTTTACCCAGGGATCGCAATCAGCCCCAGCATTTT	CASSLPRDRNQPQHF
NA	15	TRBV19	NA	TRBJ1-1	TGTGCCAGCCTGTCGGTGGGGGAAGTCTTTGCTGAAGCTTTCTTT	CASLSVGEVFAEAFF
NA	14	TRBV30	NA	TRBJ1-1	TGTGCCTGGAGTGTAACGGCAGGGTGGGCTGAAGCTTTCTTT	CAWSVTAGWAEAFF
NA	14	TRBV5-1	NA	TRBJ1-3	TGCGCCAGCAGCCGGGATTCCTCTGGAAACACCATATATTTT	CASSRDSSGNTIYF
NA	14	TRBV6-5	TRBD1	TRBJ1-5	TGTGCCAGCAGACGAACAGGGGCTGATCAGCCCCAGCATTTT	CASRRTGADQPQHF
NA	16	TRBV19	TRBD1	TRBJ1-6	TGTGCCAGTAGTCTCCTACAGGGGGCTAATAATTCACCCCTCCACTTT	CASSLLQGANNSPLHF
NA	14	TRBV18	TRBD2	TRBJ2-3	TGTGCCAGCTCAGTAACTAGCGGGAAAGATACGCAGTATTTT	CASSVTSGKDTQYF